This is a list of T cell receptor beta chains from one sample in a study of T cell responses to AZD1222 COVID-19 vaccine. Using immunoSEQ multiplex PCR, the repertoire was profiled, and TCRdb retains in-frame clones only, with some absent. The sample contains roughly 150,000 clones, 93% of which appear only once. The sample here was peripheral blood, taken on day 0 of AZD1222 vaccination. These receptor sequences come from an adult in good health. CDR3s include the opening cysteine and the closing phenylalanine or tryptophan. The order of the fields is CDR3 protein, D gene, V gene. A D gene is named only where the DNA matches it firmly.

CDR3 protein: CASSLQGPNEKLFF
D gene: .
V gene: TRBV27

CDR3 protein: CASSPFQGASTLHTQYF
D gene: TRBD1
V gene: TRBV28

CDR3 protein: CASSLDPRDAYEQYF
D gene: .
V gene: TRBV7-6

CDR3 protein: CASSATHNYGYTF
D gene: .
V gene: TRBV5-4

CDR3 protein: CASSVGQGSGNTIYF
D gene: TRBD1
V gene: TRBV9

CDR3 protein: CASSVGLGEVFF
D gene: .
V gene: TRBV2

CDR3 protein: CASSRDMQPQHF
D gene: .
V gene: TRBV12-3/TRBV12-4

CDR3 protein: CASSDLGNTEAFF
D gene: .
V gene: TRBV2

CDR3 protein: CASSPLGERSPLHF
D gene: .
V gene: TRBV27

CDR3 protein: CASTPRGWDPSTGELFF
D gene: .
V gene: TRBV3-1/TRBV3-2

CDR3 protein: CASSSGQGNYGYTF
D gene: TRBD1
V gene: TRBV28

CDR3 protein: CASSPRPRGVHEQFF
D gene: TRBD2
V gene: TRBV5-5

CDR3 protein: CSVKGLSLRNERVSPETQYF
D gene: .
V gene: TRBV29-1

CDR3 protein: CASTQLPSGANVLTF
D gene: .
V gene: TRBV5-1

CDR3 protein: CASSLEGGQTDTQYF
D gene: TRBD1
V gene: TRBV5-6

CDR3 protein: CSVTGQGSLEQFF
D gene: TRBD1
V gene: TRBV29-1

CDR3 protein: CASSDRGGNSPLHF
D gene: .
V gene: TRBV6-1

CDR3 protein: CASSLVRGGQGTQYF
D gene: TRBD2
V gene: TRBV7-2

CDR3 protein: CASSLDRHEQYF
D gene: .
V gene: TRBV11-3

CDR3 protein: CASSLEAGVNEKLFF
D gene: .
V gene: TRBV7-8

CDR3 protein: CASSLIGDTEAFF
D gene: .
V gene: TRBV5-1

CDR3 protein: CASSSSRGMWRDTIYF
D gene: TRBD1
V gene: TRBV7-9

CDR3 protein: CASSPGGGLSTDTQYF
D gene: TRBD2
V gene: TRBV9

CDR3 protein: CSAATDSSSYEQYF
D gene: .
V gene: TRBV29-1

CDR3 protein: CASSETGRRAFF
D gene: TRBD1
V gene: TRBV2

CDR3 protein: CASSLAENHRVIAEAFF
D gene: .
V gene: TRBV27

CDR3 protein: CASSVSGIAKNIQYF
D gene: .
V gene: TRBV6-2/TRBV6-3

CDR3 protein: CASSLVAGYEQYF
D gene: .
V gene: TRBV11-3

CDR3 protein: CASSPRMPENSPLHF
D gene: .
V gene: TRBV18

CDR3 protein: CASSVDRGEAFF
D gene: TRBD1
V gene: TRBV9

CDR3 protein: CASSIGGSPDTQYF
D gene: .
V gene: TRBV7-2

CDR3 protein: CASVPGQGGDTEAFF
D gene: TRBD1
V gene: TRBV5-1

CDR3 protein: CSVRDNYNQPQHF
D gene: .
V gene: TRBV29-1

CDR3 protein: CASSQATGVVDIQYF
D gene: TRBD1
V gene: TRBV4-1

CDR3 protein: CASRDKRNEQFF
D gene: .
V gene: TRBV6-5

CDR3 protein: CASSRDRYNQPQHF
D gene: TRBD1
V gene: TRBV6-6

CDR3 protein: CASSSTGPSYEQYF
D gene: .
V gene: TRBV5-8

CDR3 protein: CATSYPGGNQPQHF
D gene: .
V gene: TRBV24-1

CDR3 protein: CASSMTGSGNQPQHF
D gene: TRBD1
V gene: TRBV6-5

CDR3 protein: CASRRDRNYGYTF
D gene: .
V gene: TRBV6-5

CDR3 protein: CAWTGIDNSPLHF
D gene: .
V gene: TRBV30

CDR3 protein: CASSQYAPGPYGYTF
D gene: .
V gene: TRBV3-1/TRBV3-2

CDR3 protein: CASSAAGDQPQHF
D gene: .
V gene: TRBV4-1

CDR3 protein: CASSLEQGGEPEAFF
D gene: .
V gene: TRBV7-9

CDR3 protein: CASTTPAGLGNTIYF
D gene: .
V gene: TRBV27

CDR3 protein: CASRKLYGYTF
D gene: .
V gene: TRBV6-5

CDR3 protein: CASSLHSGEETQYF
D gene: TRBD2
V gene: TRBV5-6

CDR3 protein: CASSPFTLDEQFF
D gene: .
V gene: TRBV7-9

CDR3 protein: CASSYSGRFYTF
D gene: .
V gene: TRBV6-6

CDR3 protein: CASSAGGQINQPQHF
D gene: TRBD1
V gene: TRBV2

CDR3 protein: CASSEIWGPLF
D gene: .
V gene: TRBV6-1

CDR3 protein: CASTFLGGQGNSPLHF
D gene: TRBD1
V gene: TRBV28

CDR3 protein: CASSLDRGYGYTF
D gene: TRBD1
V gene: TRBV5-1